A selection of T cell receptor beta chains follows, all from one sample in a study of prognosis after radiotherapy for stage I lung cancer. TCRdb processed the multiplex PCR reads anew with MiXCR; each CDR3 protein has one entry. The table has tens of thousands of distinct CDR3 sequences, 26% seen once; the top ten hold less than 8%. The sequenced sample was PBMCs, obtained before or after stereotactic body radiation therapy (not recorded which). These receptors all stem from a donor over 45 with non-small cell lung cancer. Both conserved end residues are part of each CDR3. The D gene is left open where the match is weak. Only some rows state a clone size, as once, few, many or a class for expanded clones.

V: TRBV10-2
J: TRBJ1-4
size: many
D: .
DNA: TGCGCCAGCAGTGATGCCGGGACCGGAGATGAAAAACTGTTTTTT
CDR3: CASSDAGTGDEKLFF

V: TRBV19
J: TRBJ2-3
size: many
D: .
DNA: TGTGCCAGTAGACTCCTCGGAGGGGCTTCCACAGATACGCAGTATTTT
CDR3: CASRLLGGASTDTQYF

V: TRBV6-5
J: TRBJ1-2
size: once
D: .
DNA: TGTGCCAGCAGTTACACCAGTAATCCGGGGTCATGTGGCTACACCTTC
CDR3: CASSYTSNPGSCGYTF

V: TRBV7-6
J: TRBJ1-5
size: many
D: TRBD1
DNA: TGTGCCAGCAGCTTAGGGGACAGGGGGAGCAATCAGCCCCAGCATTTT
CDR3: CASSLGDRGSNQPQHF

V: TRBV5-1
J: TRBJ2-3
size: .
D: TRBD2
DNA: TGCGCCAGCAGCTTGACTAGCGGGGACTCAGATACGCAGTATTTT
CDR3: CASSLTSGDSDTQYF

V: TRBV19
J: TRBJ2-6
size: many
D: .
DNA: TGTGCCAGTATGGAACGGAACTCTGGGGCCAACGTCCTGACTTTC
CDR3: CASMERNSGANVLTF

V: TRBV7-8
J: TRBJ2-3
size: many
D: TRBD1
DNA: TGTGCCAGCAGCCTGGGACAGGCGTACACAGATACGCAGTATTTT
CDR3: CASSLGQAYTDTQYF

V: TRBV2
J: TRBJ2-5
size: many
D: TRBD1
DNA: TGTGCCAGCAGTGCCTTCCGGGACAGGGGAGAGACCCAGTACTTC
CDR3: CASSAFRDRGETQYF

V: TRBV6-2/TRBV6-3
J: TRBJ1-2
size: many
D: .
DNA: TGTGCCAGCAGTGAGACACTCGCCGGCTACACCTTC
CDR3: CASSETLAGYTF

V: TRBV6-5
J: TRBJ1-1
size: many
D: .
DNA: TGTGCCAGCAGTTCTAGGTTATTTCAGGGCCGCAACACTGAAGCTTTCTTT
CDR3: CASSSRLFQGRNTEAFF

V: TRBV15
J: TRBJ1-1
size: many
D: .
DNA: TGTGCCACCAGCAGAGATAGGGGATTTATGAACACTGAAGCTTTCTTT
CDR3: CATSRDRGFMNTEAFF

V: TRBV5-1
J: TRBJ1-1
size: many
D: .
DNA: TGCGCCAGCAGCTTGGATGGGAGGTCGGGCACTGAAGCTTTCTTT
CDR3: CASSLDGRSGTEAFF

V: TRBV20-1
J: TRBJ1-6
size: many
D: TRBD1
DNA: TGCAGTGCTAGAAAAAGGGACAGTCTTAATTCACCCCTCCACTTT
CDR3: CSARKRDSLNSPLHF

V: TRBV6-1
J: TRBJ1-1
size: many
D: .
DNA: TGTGCCAGCAGGGGGGTCGCTGAAGCTTCCTTT
CDR3: CASRGVAEASF

V: TRBV4-1
J: TRBJ1-6
size: many
D: .
DNA: TGCGCCAGCAGCCAAGATTGGGGCAATTCACCCCTCCACTTT
CDR3: CASSQDWGNSPLHF

V: TRBV5-4
J: TRBJ2-7
size: many
D: TRBD1
DNA: TGTGCCAGCAGCTTGGGGACAGGGGGAGAGCAGTACTTC
CDR3: CASSLGTGGEQYF

V: TRBV30
J: TRBJ1-4
size: many
D: TRBD1
DNA: TGTGCCTGGTCACAGGGGCTACCTACCGAGGAACTGTTTTTT
CDR3: CAWSQGLPTEELFF

V: TRBV19
J: TRBJ1-5
size: many
D: .
DNA: TGTGCCAGTAGTATGATCCAGGGTACGGGTCAGCCCCAGCATTTT
CDR3: CASSMIQGTGQPQHF

V: TRBV11-3
J: TRBJ2-5
size: many
D: TRBD2
DNA: TGTGCCAGCAGCTTAGATCTAATGGGGGGGGGAAAGACCCAGTACTTC
CDR3: CASSLDLMGGGKTQYF

V: TRBV6-1
J: TRBJ2-3
size: many
D: .
DNA: TGTGCCAGCAGCAAACAAAAAGGGGGAGGCGCGGATACGCAGTATTTT
CDR3: CASSKQKGGGADTQYF

V: TRBV20-1
J: TRBJ1-2
size: many
D: .
DNA: TGCAGTGCTAGTCCCAGGGCGGGGGGTGGCTACACCTTC
CDR3: CSASPRAGGGYTF

V: TRBV18
J: TRBJ1-2
size: many
D: TRBD1
DNA: TGTGCCAGCTCACCCGAGGGACAGACTAACTATGGCTACACCTTC
CDR3: CASSPEGQTNYGYTF

V: TRBV20-1
J: TRBJ2-5
size: many
D: TRBD1
DNA: TGCAGTGCTCAACCGGGACAGGGGGCAGAGACCCAGTACTTC
CDR3: CSAQPGQGAETQYF

V: TRBV6-2/TRBV6-3
J: TRBJ2-3
size: many
D: TRBD1
DNA: TGTGCCAGCAGATTCCCAACAGGGGGCCCTAGCACAGATACGCAGTATTTT
CDR3: CASRFPTGGPSTDTQYF

V: TRBV12-3/TRBV12-4
J: TRBJ2-1
size: many
D: TRBD1
DNA: TGTGCCAGCAGTTCCAGGGACAGGGGATTGGGAAATGAGCAGTTCTTC
CDR3: CASSSRDRGLGNEQFF

V: TRBV9
J: TRBJ1-2
size: many
D: TRBD1
DNA: TGTGCCAGCAGCCCCCCGGGACAGACCTATGGCTACACCTTC
CDR3: CASSPPGQTYGYTF

V: TRBV18
J: TRBJ1-3
size: .
D: TRBD1
DNA: TGTGCCAGCTTACCGGCCGGGACAGGATTCTCTGGAAACACCATATATTTT
CDR3: CASLPAGTGFSGNTIYF

V: TRBV28
J: TRBJ1-1
size: many
D: .
DNA: TGTGCCAGCAGTTTAATTGGGGGTCTGAACACTGAAGCTTTCTTT
CDR3: CASSLIGGLNTEAFF

V: TRBV3-1
J: TRBJ2-1
size: many
D: .
DNA: TGTGCCAGCAGCCAAGATCGACTAGTGAGTAATGAGCAGTTCTTC
CDR3: CASSQDRLVSNEQFF

V: TRBV6-1
J: TRBJ2-1
size: many
D: .
DNA: TGTGCCAGCAGCCCCACAACAGATGAGCAGTTCTTC
CDR3: CASSPTTDEQFF

V: TRBV6-1
J: TRBJ1-1
size: many
D: TRBD1
DNA: TGTGCCAGCAGAACAGGGGGTAGGGCCACTGAAGCTTTCTTT
CDR3: CASRTGGRATEAFF

V: TRBV30
J: TRBJ1-6
size: many
D: .
DNA: TGTGCCTGGAGTGGCACCCGGGGCGGGGCTAATTCACCCCTCCACTTT
CDR3: CAWSGTRGGANSPLHF

V: TRBV2
J: TRBJ1-1
size: many
D: .
DNA: TGTGCCAGCAGTGAAAGGGGCGTTGAAGCTTTCTTT
CDR3: CASSERGVEAFF

V: TRBV2
J: TRBJ2-5
size: .
D: .
DNA: TGTGCCAGAAGCTCCTATAGGGAGACCCAGTACTTC
CDR3: CARSSYRETQYF

V: TRBV6-1
J: TRBJ2-7
size: .
D: TRBD1
DNA: TGTTCCAGCAGCCTCAGGGGGCCGTACGAGCATTACTTC
CDR3: CSSSLRGPYEHYF

V: TRBV12-3/TRBV12-4
J: TRBJ2-1
size: many
D: .
DNA: TGTGCCAGCAACTTAGGTGGGGGGGCCTACCGCAATGAGCAGTTCTTC
CDR3: CASNLGGGAYRNEQFF

V: TRBV28
J: TRBJ2-7
size: many
D: .
DNA: TGTGCCAGCAGCCCCCTCTACGAGCAGTACTTC
CDR3: CASSPLYEQYF

V: TRBV29-1
J: TRBJ2-7
size: many
D: TRBD1
DNA: TGCAGCGTTGGAGAAAGGGCAGGGGGCGAGCAGTACTTC
CDR3: CSVGERAGGEQYF

V: TRBV18
J: TRBJ2-2
size: many
D: .
DNA: TGTGCCAGCTCACCCCTGGGACCGCCGAACACCGGGGAGCTGTTTTTT
CDR3: CASSPLGPPNTGELFF

V: TRBV5-4
J: TRBJ2-5
size: .
D: TRBD1
DNA: TGTGCCAGCAGCGTAGACAGGGGAGAGACCCAGTACTTC
CDR3: CASSVDRGETQYF

V: TRBV29-1
J: TRBJ1-2
size: many
D: .
DNA: TGCAGCGTTGAAAGAGGAGCCAACTATGGCTACACCTTC
CDR3: CSVERGANYGYTF

V: TRBV19
J: TRBJ1-5
size: many
D: .
DNA: TGTGCCACCTCGAGGGAGGGTGGGACTGGCAATCAGCCCCAGCATTTT
CDR3: CATSREGGTGNQPQHF

V: TRBV30
J: TRBJ1-3
size: many
D: TRBD1
DNA: TGTGCCTGGAGAACAGGGGGCCTCGGAAACACCATATATTTT
CDR3: CAWRTGGLGNTIYF

V: TRBV30
J: TRBJ2-1
size: many
D: .
DNA: TGTGCCTGGAGTGTAACGGGGGACTCCAACAATGAGCAGTTCTTC
CDR3: CAWSVTGDSNNEQFF

V: TRBV19
J: TRBJ1-2
size: many
D: .
DNA: TGTGCCAGTAGTCAACCGGGACGGAACTATGGCTACACCTTC
CDR3: CASSQPGRNYGYTF

V: TRBV20-1
J: TRBJ2-6
size: .
D: .
DNA: TGCAGTGCTAGAGACCCGGGCGAACCTGGGGCCAACGTCCTGACTTTC
CDR3: CSARDPGEPGANVLTF

V: TRBV20-1
J: TRBJ2-3
size: many
D: .
DNA: TGCAGTGCTAGATCGTTAGGCACAGATACGCAGTATTTT
CDR3: CSARSLGTDTQYF

V: TRBV5-4
J: TRBJ2-1
size: .
D: TRBD1
DNA: TGTGCCAGCAGCTTAGGACAGGGGGCTGTTGGGGAGCAGTTCTTC
CDR3: CASSLGQGAVGEQFF

V: TRBV9
J: TRBJ2-5
size: .
D: TRBD2
DNA: TGTGCCAGCAGAGTAGGGACTAGCGGGGAGCAAGAGACACAGTACTTC
CDR3: CASRVGTSGEQETQYF

V: TRBV3-1
J: TRBJ2-7
size: many
D: .
DNA: TGTGCCAGCAGCCAGGGGGCGGACGAGCAGTACTTC
CDR3: CASSQGADEQYF

V: TRBV6-1
J: TRBJ1-5
size: many
D: TRBD1
DNA: TGTGCCAGCAGGCGGACAGGGATGGAAAGCAATCAGCCCCAGCATTTT
CDR3: CASRRTGMESNQPQHF

V: TRBV15
J: TRBJ2-7
size: many
D: .
DNA: TGTGCCACCAGCAGTACAGGCTCCTCTGATTCCTACGAGCAGTACTTC
CDR3: CATSSTGSSDSYEQYF

V: TRBV6-4
J: TRBJ2-1
size: .
D: .
DNA: TGTGCCATCCGGGGAGGTGATGAGCAGTTCTTC
CDR3: CAIRGGDEQFF

V: TRBV3-1
J: TRBJ2-1
size: many
D: .
DNA: TGTGCCAGCAGCCAAACAGCGAGAATGGGATACAGGGTTAGGAGTGAGCAGTTCTTC
CDR3: CASSQTARMGYRVRSEQFF

V: TRBV11-2
J: TRBJ2-3
size: many
D: TRBD2
DNA: TGTGCCAGCAGCTTATTTGGGCGGGGGGCAACGGATACGCAGTATTTT
CDR3: CASSLFGRGATDTQYF